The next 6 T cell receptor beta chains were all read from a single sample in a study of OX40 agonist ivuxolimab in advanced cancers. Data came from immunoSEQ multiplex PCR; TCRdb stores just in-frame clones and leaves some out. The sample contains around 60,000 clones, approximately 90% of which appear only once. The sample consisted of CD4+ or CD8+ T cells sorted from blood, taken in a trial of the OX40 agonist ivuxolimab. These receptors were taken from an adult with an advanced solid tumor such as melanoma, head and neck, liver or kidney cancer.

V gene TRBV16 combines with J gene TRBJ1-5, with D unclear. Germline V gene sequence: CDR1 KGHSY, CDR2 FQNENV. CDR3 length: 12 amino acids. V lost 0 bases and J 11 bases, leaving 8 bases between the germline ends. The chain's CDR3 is CASSQSLPSQHF. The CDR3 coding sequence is TGTGCCAGCAGCCAATCGCTTCCGTCCCAGCATTTT.

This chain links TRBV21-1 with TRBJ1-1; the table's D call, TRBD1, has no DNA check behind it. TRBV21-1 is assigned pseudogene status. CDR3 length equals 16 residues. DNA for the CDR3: TGTGCCAGCAGCAAAGAGGGGACAGGGGGAAACACTGAAGCTTTCTTT. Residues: CASSKEGTGGNTEAFF.

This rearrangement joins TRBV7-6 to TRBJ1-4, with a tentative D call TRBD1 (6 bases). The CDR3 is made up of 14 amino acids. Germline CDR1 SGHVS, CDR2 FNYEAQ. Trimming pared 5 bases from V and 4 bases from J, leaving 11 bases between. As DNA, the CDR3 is TGTGCCAGCAGCGCGGACAGTTATAATGAAAAACTGTTTTTT. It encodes CASSADSYNEKLFF.

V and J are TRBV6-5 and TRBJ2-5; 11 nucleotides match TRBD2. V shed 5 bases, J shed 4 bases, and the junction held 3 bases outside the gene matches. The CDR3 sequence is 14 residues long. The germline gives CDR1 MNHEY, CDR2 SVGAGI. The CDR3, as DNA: TGTGCCAGCAGTCGAGGACTAGCGGGAGAGACCCAGTACTTC. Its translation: CASSRGLAGETQYF.

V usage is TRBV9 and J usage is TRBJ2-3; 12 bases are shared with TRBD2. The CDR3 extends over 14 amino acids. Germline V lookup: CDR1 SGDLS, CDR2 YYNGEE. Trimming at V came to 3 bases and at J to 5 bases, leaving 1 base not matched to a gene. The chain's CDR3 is CASSASGGGDTQYF. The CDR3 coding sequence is TGTGCCAGCAGCGCTAGCGGGGGGGGAGATACGCAGTATTTT.

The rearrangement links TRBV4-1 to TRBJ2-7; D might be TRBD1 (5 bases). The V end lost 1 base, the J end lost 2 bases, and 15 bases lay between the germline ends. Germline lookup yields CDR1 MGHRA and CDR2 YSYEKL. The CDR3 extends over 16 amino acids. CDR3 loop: CASSQVGATTAYEQYF. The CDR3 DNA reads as TGCGCCAGCAGCCAAGTTGGGGCTACGACCGCCTACGAGCAGTACTTC.